The T cell receptor (beta chain) described here comes from a study of cytomegalovirus exposure and HLA in healthy donors. The study's findings and limits: Analysis was performed later, and it showed HLA-associated TCR beta chains to be more clonally expanded than equally common others.

With regard to this clone: Its cognate antigen is unknown.

PCR employed 60 Vbeta and 13 Jbeta primers. Repertoires were generated with immunoSEQ multiplex PCR, while TCRdb's copy carries only in-frame clones and drops some. The sample holds about 130,000 clones, 74% seen once. Donors were nominally healthy when sampled, though unrecorded immune exposures were likely. The CDR3 has 14 residues. Germline CDR1 reads SGHTA; CDR2 reads FQGNSA. Between the trimmed V and J ends, which lost 2 bases and 4 bases, there was a span of 11 bases. This chain connects TRBV7-2 to TRBJ1-2; a possible D gene is TRBD1 (6 bases). The TCR sequence derives from a man aged 40-50 years in good health and CMV-seropositive. The sequenced sample was PBMCs. The CDR3 region has the DNA TGTGCCAGCAGCTTAACGACAGGACGCTATGGCTACACCTTC. Protein: CASSLTTGRYGYTF.